Below, 21 T cell receptor beta chains from the same sample are listed, as sequenced in a study of blood T cells in healthy people across ages. A second PCR of 7 to 11 cycles used a sample-barcoded 5' primer and a J-beta primer mix. TCRdb fed the 5' RACE reads into MiXCR, producing one record per CDR3 protein. The data hold 1,300,000 or so distinct CDR3 sequences, with approximately 59% observed a single time. Sequences were obtained from blood. All receptors come from a man between 18 and 35 years old in good health.

This clonotype was found a few times. The V and J genes are TRBV20-1 and TRBJ2-7; D remains ambiguous. This CDR3 region has 14 residues. Trimming stripped 3 bases from V and 2 bases from J, with 14 bases between. Germline V gene lookup returns CDR1 DFQATT and CDR2 SNEGSKA (reference sequence). The CDR3 reads CSASKANRPYEQYF. CDR3 DNA sequence: TGCAGTGCTAGCAAGGCGAACAGACCCTACGAGCAGTACTTC.

The V and J genes are TRBV20-1 and TRBJ2-5; possibly TRBD1 or TRBD2 for D (5 bases each). The J call is in doubt because the DNA end fits TRBJ2-7 better. Germline loops: CDR1 DFQATT, CDR2 SNEGSKA (reference sequence). There are 16 residues in the CDR3. CDR3 DNA sequence: TGCAGTGCTAGAATTTCGGGGCAGGTTCGATCCTACGAGCAGTACTTC. Translating gives CSARISGQVRSYEQYF.

The chain recombines TRBV15 with TRBJ2-5, with D perhaps TRBD1 or TRBD2 (5 bases each). The tail of the sequence fits TRBJ2-7 better, so the J call may be wrong. Germline loops: CDR1 LNHNV, CDR2 YYDKDF (reference sequence). This CDR3 has 16 amino acids. The CDR3 reads CATSREGTASRNEQYF. The CDR3 nucleotides are TGTGCCACCAGCAGAGAAGGGACGGCCAGTAGGAACGAGCAGTACTTC.

This chain joins TRBV29-1 and TRBJ2-3; 8 bases are shared with TRBD2. The germline gives CDR1 SQVTM, CDR2 ANQGSEA. The trim removed 0 bases at V and 2 bases at J, leaving 7 bases unmatched. CDR3 length: 16 residues. The CDR3 is CSVEDPAGDNTDTQYF. The DNA for the CDR3 is TGCAGCGTTGAAGATCCAGCGGGAGACAACACAGATACGCAGTATTTT.

This clonotype was seen once. This sequence joins TRBV5-1 and TRBJ2-7; D ambiguous. V was cut by 0 bases and J by 1 base, with 11 bases left in between. CDR1 is SGHRS and CDR2 is YFSETQ in the germline V gene. This CDR3 is built from 15 residues. CDR3 in amino acids: CASSLDAGGSYEQYF. CDR3 DNA: TGCGCCAGCAGCTTGGACGCCGGCGGATCCTACGAGCAGTACTTC.

The CDR3 reads CASSYLPGNEQYF. Written as DNA, the CDR3 is TGTGCCAGCAGTTACCTTCCAGGGAACGAGCAGTACTTC. V is TRBV6-6 and J is TRBJ2-7, with TRBD1 as a possible D gene (5 bases). This CDR3 has 13 amino acids. Trimming stripped 2 bases from V and 5 bases from J, with 10 bases between. Germline V gives CDR1 MNHNY, CDR2 SVGAGI (reference sequence).

The rearrangement links TRBV6-2 or TRBV6-3 to TRBJ2-5; 7 nucleotides align to TRBD2. CDR1 is MNHEY, CDR2 SVGEGT, per germline. V shed 5 bases and J 2 bases; nucleotides not matched to a gene: 8. The CDR3 covers 15 residues. The CDR3 sequence: CASSAPLAEQETQYF. CDR3 DNA sequence: TGTGCCAGCAGTGCGCCGCTAGCGGAACAAGAGACCCAGTACTTC.

This clonotype was counted between two and nine times. This chain uses TRBV7-9 with TRBJ2-3; 9 positions match TRBD2. CDR3 length: 14 residues. The ends lost 3 bases at V and 6 bases at J; junction bases unmatched: 4. Germline-derived CDR1 and CDR2 are SEHNR and FQNEAQ (reference sequence). In DNA form, the CDR3 reads TGTGCCAGCAGCTTTTTGCTAGCGGGGGATACGCAGTATTTT. This codes for CASSFLLAGDTQYF.

The CDR3 reads CASSQDWGQQETQYF. CDR3 bases: TGCGCCAGCAGCCAAGACTGGGGACAGCAAGAGACCCAGTACTTC. The genes are TRBV4-3 and TRBJ2-5; 7 positions agree with TRBD1. The germline V gene has CDR1 LGHNA and CDR2 YSLEER. This CDR3 has 15 amino acids. With V trimmed by 0 bases and J by 2 bases, 3 bases remained unmatched.

V gene TRBV5-4 combines with J gene TRBJ1-5; the D is unclear. The germline CDR1 and CDR2 sequences are SGHNT and YYREEE (reference sequence). Trimming pared 4 bases from V and 7 bases from J, leaving 6 bases between. This CDR3 spans 11 amino acids. DNA for the CDR3: TGTGCCAGCAGCCCTAGACAGCCCCAGCATTTT. It is translated as CASSPRQPQHF.

This clonotype was observed a few times. V gene TRBV7-2 combines with J gene TRBJ2-3; 8 bases align to TRBD1. The J segment lost 5 bases and the V segment lost 5 bases, leaving 6 bases of the junction unmatched. Germline V lookup: CDR1 SGHTA, CDR2 FQGNSA. The CDR3 extends over 14 amino acids. Written as DNA, the CDR3 is TGTGCCAGCAGCCTGACAGGGGCGGTAGATACGCAGTATTTT. It codes for CASSLTGAVDTQYF. The full variable domain, in which reference TRBV7-2 and TRBJ2-3 provide the parts outside the CDR3, is GAGVSQSPSNKVTEKGKDVELRCDPISGHTALYWYRQSLGQGLEFLIYFQGNSAPDKSGLPSDRFSAERTGGSVSTLTIQRTQQEDSAVYLCASSLTGAVDTQYFGPGTRLTVL.

The chain links TRBV12-3 or TRBV12-4 to TRBJ2-5, with D possibly matching TRBD1 (5 bases). The ends were cut back, 5 bases at V and 4 bases at J, with 17 bases in the middle. The CDR3 spans 15 residues. The CDR3 DNA reads as TGTGCCAGCAGTCCCACAGGACCCCCTGGAGAGACCCAGTACTTC. This gives the protein CASSPTGPPGETQYF.

The chain uses TRBV7-7 and TRBJ2-3; a weak D match, TRBD2 (6 bases). This CDR3 has 17 residues. Germline assignment: CDR1 SSHAT and CDR2 FNYEAQ (reference sequence). Trimming removed 4 bases from V and 1 base from J, with 18 bases in between. The CDR3 here is CASSSHPGGGGTDTQYF. The CDR3 DNA reads as TGTGCCAGCAGCTCGCACCCCGGGGGTGGAGGCACAGATACGCAGTATTTT.

The V and J genes are TRBV4-1 and TRBJ2-7, with 12 bases that match TRBD1. Trimming removed 4 bases from V and 4 bases from J; junction bases left unmatched: 11. The CDR3 spans 17 residues. CDR1 and CDR2 (germline): MGHRA, YSYEKL. The CDR3 region has the DNA TGCGCCAGCAGCCTACTCTTCGGGACAGGGGGCAGGTACGAGCAGTACTTC. Amino acids: CASSLLFGTGGRYEQYF.

This sequence joins TRBV15 and TRBJ2-7; TRBD1 is a possible D gene (6 bases). The CDR3 loop spans 15 amino acids. In germline, CDR1 is LNHNV, CDR2 YYDKDF (reference sequence). V was cut by 0 bases and J by 3 bases, with 12 bases left in between. Here the CDR3 DNA reads TGTGCCACCAGCAGAGAAACGGTACAGGGCTACGAGCAGTACTTC. Amino acid sequence: CATSRETVQGYEQYF.

The CDR3 loop reads CSASPGEQADTQYF. In DNA form, the CDR3 reads TGCAGTGCTAGTCCGGGGGAGCAGGCAGATACGCAGTATTTT. The rearrangement uses TRBV20-1 and TRBJ2-3; D is possibly TRBD2 (6 bases). Germline V gene lookup returns CDR1 DFQATT and CDR2 SNEGSKA (reference sequence). The CDR3 length is 14 residues. With 3 bases removed from V and 4 bases from J, the gap between germline ends came to 14 bases.

This clonotype appeared once. This chain uses TRBV6-1 with TRBJ2-7; D is perhaps TRBD1 (6 bases). The germline V gene encodes CDR1 MNHNS and CDR2 SASEGT. V lost 6 bases to trimming and J lost 2 bases, with 17 bases between them. This CDR3 region has 15 residues. The CDR3 sequence: CASRFQDSSPYEQYF. The CDR3 DNA sequence: TGTGCCAGCAGATTCCAGGACAGTTCCCCCTACGAGCAGTACTTC.

This clonotype was seen only once. The chain links TRBV3-1 to TRBJ2-2; 9 bases match TRBD1. Trimming at V came to 4 bases and at J to 5 bases, leaving 5 bases not matched to a gene. From germline, CDR1 is LGHDT and CDR2 YNNKEL (reference sequence). The CDR3 has 15 residues. The CDR3 loop reads CASSPGQGMTGELFF. In DNA form, the CDR3 reads TGTGCCAGCAGCCCAGGACAGGGGATGACCGGGGAGCTGTTTTTT.

The chain employs TRBV6-5 and TRBJ2-1, with 8 bases lining up with TRBD2. This CDR3 region has 16 residues. Per the germline V gene, CDR1 is MNHEY and CDR2 is SVGAGI. Losses at the gene ends were 6 bases for V and 9 bases for J; bases not matched to a gene: 16. The CDR3 here is CASRPAPGTRTIEQFF. In DNA form, the CDR3 reads TGTGCCAGCAGGCCCGCCCCCGGGACTAGGACGATTGAGCAGTTCTTC.

The V call is TRBV7-8, the J call TRBJ2-1, with 8 nucleotides matching TRBD2. V lost 5 bases and J lost 8; bases outside the gene matches: 11. The CDR3 length is 15 residues. Per the germline V gene, CDR1 is SGHVS and CDR2 is FQNEAQ. The CDR3 DNA follows: TGTGCCAGCAGCGCCCCAAGCGGGAGTGTCGATGAGCAGTTCTTC. Amino acids: CASSAPSGSVDEQFF.

The chain couples TRBV15 to TRBJ1-1; possible D gene TRBD1, 5 bases. V lost 0 bases to trimming and J lost 0 bases, with 11 bases between them. CDR3 length: 16 amino acids. Germline CDR1 LNHNV, CDR2 YYDKDF (reference sequence). The CDR3 DNA is TGTGCCACCAGCAGAGAAGGGGCTAAAATGAACACTGAAGCTTTCTTT. Amino acid sequence: CATSREGAKMNTEAFF.